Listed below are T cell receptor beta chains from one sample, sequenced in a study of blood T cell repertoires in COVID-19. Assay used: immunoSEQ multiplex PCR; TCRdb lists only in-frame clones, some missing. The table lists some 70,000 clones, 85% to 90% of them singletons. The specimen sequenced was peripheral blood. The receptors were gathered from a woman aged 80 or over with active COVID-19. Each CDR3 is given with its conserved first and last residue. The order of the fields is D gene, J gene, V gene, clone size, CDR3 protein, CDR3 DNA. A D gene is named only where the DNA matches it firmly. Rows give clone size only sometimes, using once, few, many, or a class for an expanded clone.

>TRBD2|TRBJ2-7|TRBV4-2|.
CASSQLAGDLNEQYF
TGTGCCAGCAGCCAATTAGCGGGAGACCTAAACGAGCAGTACTTC
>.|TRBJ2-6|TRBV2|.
CASSGRGSSGANVLTF
TGTGCCAGCAGTGGGCGGGGAAGCTCTGGGGCCAACGTCCTGACTTTC
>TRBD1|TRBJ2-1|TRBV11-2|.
CASSLDGTGHLASYNEQFF
TGTGCCAGCAGCTTAGATGGGACAGGGCACCTTGCCTCCTACAATGAGCAGTTCTTC
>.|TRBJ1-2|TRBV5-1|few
CASSADGATNYGYTF
TGCGCCAGCAGCGCGGATGGGGCAACTAACTATGGCTACACCTTC
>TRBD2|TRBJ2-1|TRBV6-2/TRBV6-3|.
CASSYPLGLAGEEDEQFF
TGTGCCAGCAGTTACCCTTTAGGACTAGCGGGAGAGGAGGATGAGCAGTTCTTC
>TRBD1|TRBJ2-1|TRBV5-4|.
CASSLGQGPFDEQFF
TGTGCCAGCAGCCTGGGACAGGGGCCCTTCGATGAGCAGTTCTTC
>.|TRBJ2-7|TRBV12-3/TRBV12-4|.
CASTRQGSYEQYF
TGTGCCAGCACGCGGCAGGGCTCCTACGAGCAGTACTTC
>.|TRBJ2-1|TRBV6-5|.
CASQTGSNEQFF
TGTGCCAGCCAGACTGGAAGCAATGAGCAGTTCTTC
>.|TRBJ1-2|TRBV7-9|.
CASSLEGRGGYTF
TGTGCCAGCAGCTTGGAGGGGCGGGGTGGCTACACCTTC
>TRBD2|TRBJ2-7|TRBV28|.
CASRLAGDDEQYF
TGTGCCAGCAGACTAGCGGGAGATGACGAGCAGTACTTC
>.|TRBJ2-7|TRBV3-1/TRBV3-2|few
CASSSGVSSYEQYF
TGTGCCAGCAGCTCCGGGGTTAGCTCCTACGAGCAGTACTTC
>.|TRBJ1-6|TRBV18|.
CASSPTHPPDSNSPLHF
TGTGCCAGCTCACCTACACACCCTCCGGACTCGAATTCACCCCTCCACTTT
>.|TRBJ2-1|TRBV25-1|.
CASSRYNEQFF
TGTGCCAGCAGTCGGTACAATGAGCAGTTCTTC
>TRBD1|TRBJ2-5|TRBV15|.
CATSRDWVDRGRETQYF
TGTGCCACCAGCAGAGATTGGGTTGACAGGGGGCGCGAGACCCAGTACTTC
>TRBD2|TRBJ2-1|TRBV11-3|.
CASSSSGNNYNEQFF
TGTGCCAGCAGCTCTAGCGGGAATAACTACAATGAGCAGTTCTTC
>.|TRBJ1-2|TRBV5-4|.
CASSSQEGYGYTF
TGTGCCAGCAGCTCCCAGGAGGGATATGGCTACACCTTC
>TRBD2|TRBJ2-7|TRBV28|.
CASTPGLAGFYEQYF
TGTGCCAGCACACCGGGACTAGCGGGCTTCTACGAGCAGTACTTC
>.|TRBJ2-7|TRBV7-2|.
CASSQRVSLPYEQYF
TGTGCCAGCAGCCAACGGGTGAGCCTCCCCTACGAGCAGTACTTC
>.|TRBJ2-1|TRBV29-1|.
CSVEDLGLPGDNEQFF
TGCAGCGTTGAAGATCTCGGGCTCCCCGGGGACAATGAGCAGTTCTTC
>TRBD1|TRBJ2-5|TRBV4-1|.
CASSDGQGGETQYF
TGCGCCAGCAGCGACGGACAGGGCGGAGAGACCCAGTACTTC
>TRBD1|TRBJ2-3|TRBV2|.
CASPRRDRGGTDTQYF
TGTGCCAGCCCCAGGAGGGACAGGGGTGGAACAGATACGCAGTATTTT
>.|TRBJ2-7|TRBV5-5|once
CASSLPWFEGVYEQYF
TGTGCCAGCAGCTTGCCTTGGTTTGAGGGGGTCTACGAGCAGTACTTC